This T cell receptor beta chain was retrieved from a study of memory CD4+ T cells and cytomegalovirus serostatus (dated by TCRdb to the late 2010s). Notes on the research overall: The cohort included around 35 healthy adults from Belgium, of whom 9 were CMV seropositive and about 25 were CMV seronegative. To replicate a published TCR-based CMV serostatus classifier, the researchers sequenced the CD4+ memory TCRbeta repertoires of a Belgian cohort whose cytomegalovirus serostatus was known. Study-wide findings and limitations: For CMV serostatus prediction, a median bootstrapped AUC of 0.95 was reached with the original framework, and a median bootstrapped AUC of around 0.89 was reached with a US-trained random forest. Only CD4+CD45RO+ memory cells were sequenced, in contrast to the original study, in which naive and memory CD4+ and CD8+ populations were covered. The results were interpreted as suggesting that the CMV-associated TCR signature is largely present in the CD4+ memory repertoire. The original-framework classifier achieved a median bootstrapped AUC of approximately 0.96 with a 95% CI of 0.76-1.00 on the Belgian cohort. Of 164 previously reported CMV-associated TCRbeta sequences, around 70 appeared in the CD4+ memory repertoires, each in one to five individuals.

Sequences SGHNT (CDR1) and YYREEE (CDR2) are obtained from the germline V gene (reference sequence). Trimming accounts for 4 bases at V and 0 bases at J, while the number of junction bases matched to no gene is 5. From cysteine to phenylalanine, the CDR3 is 16 amino acids long. Only the CDR3 DNA stays, 48 bases, in frame from base 1. Concerning this clone itself: Its antigen is not yet known. Per-base quality was not reported, and no clone a single base away is much larger than it.

The Quick-DNA Microprep Kit was used to extract genomic DNA from the sorted cells. TCRbeta DNA was amplified with the immunoSEQ hsTCRbeta kit following the manufacturer's protocol. TCRbeta libraries were sequenced on an Illumina MiSeq instrument. The authors' pipeline ran thus. After out-of-frame sequences were removed, 2,204,828 distinct TCRbeta sequences remained, averaging about 67,000 per individual. Two values were used to score each individual: the count of 150 to 200 previously reported CMV-associated TCRbeta sequences and the total count of productive distinct TCRbeta sequences. A beta-binomial model was reimplemented in Python, and random forests from scikit-learn, run with default parameters, were trained on data from the US cohort. On the Belgian cohort, classifier performance was reported as the median AUC, along with percentile confidence intervals, across 10,000 bootstrap iterations. This immuneACCESS table, as held by TCRdb, lists in-frame sequences with V and J called but not all clones. Of the missing ones, under half trace to an unresolved V gene in checked studies; the others have no known cause. The V and J calls and clone size are taken from that table; D and trimming were inferred from the DNA. This sample is represented by 40,000 or so clones; nearly 80% of them were singletons. The ten largest clones represent less than 0.85% of the sample.

A FACSAria II was used to sort memory CD4+ T cells, defined as single viable CD3+CD4+CD8-CD45RO+ cells. CMV serostatus was assessed using a Roche Elecsys assay, by which serum IgG against CMV pp150, pp28, p38 and p52 was detected. Once the samples were thawed, total CD4+ T cells were enriched through positive selection using CD4 magnetic microbeads. Samples originated from another study that specifically interrogated the CD4+ T cell memory repertoire. Peripheral blood mononuclear cells were isolated and cryopreserved according to standard operating procedures, and serum was stored at -80 degrees C. The staining used CD3-PerCP (BW264/56), CD4-APC (RPA-T4), CD45RO-PE (UCHT1) and CD8-Pacific Orange (3B5) antibodies, and Sytox blue was used to exclude non-viable cells.

The receptor's source is an adult in good health and CMV-seronegative. The sequence is built from TRBV5-4 and TRBJ2-7; 12 nucleotides in the junction match TRBD2. Sequenced input: memory CD4+ T cells from blood. The CDR3 here reads CASSPTSGGHSYEQYF. In nucleotide form, the sequence is TGTGCCAGCAGCCCGACTAGCGGGGGCCACTCCTACGAGCAGTACTTC.